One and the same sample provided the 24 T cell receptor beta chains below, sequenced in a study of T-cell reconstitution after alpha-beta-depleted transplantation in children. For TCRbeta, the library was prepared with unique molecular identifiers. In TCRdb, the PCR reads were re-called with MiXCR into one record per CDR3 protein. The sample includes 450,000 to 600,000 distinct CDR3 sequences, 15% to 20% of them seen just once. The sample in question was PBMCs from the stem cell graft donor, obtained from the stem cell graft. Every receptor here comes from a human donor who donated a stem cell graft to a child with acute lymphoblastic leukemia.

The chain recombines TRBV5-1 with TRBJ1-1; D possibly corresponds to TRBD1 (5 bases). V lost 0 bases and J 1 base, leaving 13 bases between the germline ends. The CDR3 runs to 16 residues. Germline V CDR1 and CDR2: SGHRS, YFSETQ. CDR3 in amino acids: CASSLAREGWNTEAFF. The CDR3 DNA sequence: TGCGCCAGCAGCTTGGCCAGGGAGGGATGGAACACTGAAGCTTTCTTT.

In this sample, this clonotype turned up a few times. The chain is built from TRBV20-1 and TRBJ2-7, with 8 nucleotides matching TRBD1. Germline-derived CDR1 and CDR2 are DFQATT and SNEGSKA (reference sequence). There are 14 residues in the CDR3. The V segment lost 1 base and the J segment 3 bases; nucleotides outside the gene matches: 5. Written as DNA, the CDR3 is TGCAGTGCTAGAGCACCAGGGGGCAGCTACGAGCAGTACTTC. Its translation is CSARAPGGSYEQYF.

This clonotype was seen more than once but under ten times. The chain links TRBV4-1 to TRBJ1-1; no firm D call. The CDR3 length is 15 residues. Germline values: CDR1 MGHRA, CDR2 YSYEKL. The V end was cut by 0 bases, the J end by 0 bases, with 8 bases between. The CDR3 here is CASSQDTVMNTEAFF. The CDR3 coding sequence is TGCGCCAGCAGCCAAGATACAGTGATGAACACTGAAGCTTTCTTT.

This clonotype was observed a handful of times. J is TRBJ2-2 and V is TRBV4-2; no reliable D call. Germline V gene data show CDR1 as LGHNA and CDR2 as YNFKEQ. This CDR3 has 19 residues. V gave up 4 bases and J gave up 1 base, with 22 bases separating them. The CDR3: CASSPLRLGYDENTGELFF. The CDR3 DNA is TGTGCCAGCAGCCCATTAAGGCTGGGCTATGACGAGAACACCGGGGAGCTGTTTTTT.

CDR3 nucleotides: TGTGCCAGCAGCTCCCATCCAGTTCGACAGGTTTGGGAAAAACTGTTTTTT. As protein: CASSSHPVRQVWEKLFF. The chain uses TRBV11-2 and TRBJ1-4; TRBD1 might be the D (6 bases). The CDR3 has 17 amino acids. V dropped 4 bases and J dropped 8 bases, with 23 bases sitting between them. Germline CDR1 and CDR2: SGHAT and FQNNGV.

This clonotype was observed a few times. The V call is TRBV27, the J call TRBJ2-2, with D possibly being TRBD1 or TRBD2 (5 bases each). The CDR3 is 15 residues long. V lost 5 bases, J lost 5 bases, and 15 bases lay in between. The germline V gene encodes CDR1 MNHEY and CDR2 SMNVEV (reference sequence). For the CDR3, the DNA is TGTGCCAGCAGTCAGAAGGGAGCAGGGACCGGGGAGCTGTTTTTT. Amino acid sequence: CASSQKGAGTGELFF.

CDR3 loop: CASSQDTWINEQFF. Here the CDR3 DNA reads TGCGCCAGCAGCCAAGATACCTGGATCAATGAGCAGTTCTTC. The rearrangement joins TRBV4-1 to TRBJ2-1; D unresolved. This CDR3 has 14 amino acids. Germline CDR1 and CDR2: MGHRA and YSYEKL. The V end was cut by 0 bases, the J end by 6 bases, with 9 bases between.

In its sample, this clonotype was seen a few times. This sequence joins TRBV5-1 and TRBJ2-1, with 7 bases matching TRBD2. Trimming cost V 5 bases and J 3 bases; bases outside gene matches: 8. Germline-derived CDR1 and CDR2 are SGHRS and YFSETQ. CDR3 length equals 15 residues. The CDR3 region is CASRIAGERYNEQFF. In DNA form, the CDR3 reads TGCGCCAGCAGGATTGCGGGAGAACGCTACAATGAGCAGTTCTTC.

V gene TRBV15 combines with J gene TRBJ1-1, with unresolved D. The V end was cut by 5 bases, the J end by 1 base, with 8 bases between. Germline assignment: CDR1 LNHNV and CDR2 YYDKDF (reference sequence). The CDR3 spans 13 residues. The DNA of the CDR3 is TGTGCCACCAGCTCTCGGCGGAACACTGAAGCTTTCTTT. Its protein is CATSSRRNTEAFF.

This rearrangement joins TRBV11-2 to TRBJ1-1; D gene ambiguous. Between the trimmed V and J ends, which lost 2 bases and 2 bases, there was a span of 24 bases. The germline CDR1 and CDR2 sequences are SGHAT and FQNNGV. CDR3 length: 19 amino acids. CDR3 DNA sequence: TGTGCCAGCAGCTTACAGCGGGTTGGGCCCACAAGAACAAACACTGAAGCTTTCTTT. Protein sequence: CASSLQRVGPTRTNTEAFF. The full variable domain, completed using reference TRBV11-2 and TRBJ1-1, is EAGVAQSPRYKIIEKRQSVAFWCNPISGHATLYWYQQILGQGPKLLIQFQNNGVVDDSQLPKDRFSAERLKGVDSTLKIQPAKLEDSAVYLCASSLQRVGPTRTNTEAFFGQGTRLTVV.

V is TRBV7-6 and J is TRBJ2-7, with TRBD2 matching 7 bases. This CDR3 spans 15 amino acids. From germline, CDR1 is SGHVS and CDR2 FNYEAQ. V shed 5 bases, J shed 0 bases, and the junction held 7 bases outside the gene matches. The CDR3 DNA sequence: TGTGCCAGCAGCCATGAGCGGGGCCCCTCCTACGAGCAGTACTTC. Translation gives CASSHERGPSYEQYF.

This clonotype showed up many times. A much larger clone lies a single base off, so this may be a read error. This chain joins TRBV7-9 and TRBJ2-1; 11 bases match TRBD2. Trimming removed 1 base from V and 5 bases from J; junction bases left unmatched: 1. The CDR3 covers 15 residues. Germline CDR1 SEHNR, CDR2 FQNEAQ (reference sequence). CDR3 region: CASSLGLAGHNEQFF. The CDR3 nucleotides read TGTGCCAGCAGCTTAGGACTAGCGGGGCACAATGAGCAGTTCTTC. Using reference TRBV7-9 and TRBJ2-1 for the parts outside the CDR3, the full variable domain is DTGVSQNPRHKITKRGQNVTFRCDPISEHNRLYWYRQTLGQGPEFLTYFQNEAQLEKSRLLSDRFSAERPKGSFSTLEIQRTEQGDSAMYLCASSLGLAGHNEQFFGPGTRLTVL.

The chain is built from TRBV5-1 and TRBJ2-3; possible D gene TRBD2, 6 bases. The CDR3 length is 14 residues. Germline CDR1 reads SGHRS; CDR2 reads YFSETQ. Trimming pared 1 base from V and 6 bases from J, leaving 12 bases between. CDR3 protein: CASSLRREADTQYF. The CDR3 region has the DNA TGCGCCAGCAGCTTGCGCAGGGAGGCGGATACGCAGTATTTT.

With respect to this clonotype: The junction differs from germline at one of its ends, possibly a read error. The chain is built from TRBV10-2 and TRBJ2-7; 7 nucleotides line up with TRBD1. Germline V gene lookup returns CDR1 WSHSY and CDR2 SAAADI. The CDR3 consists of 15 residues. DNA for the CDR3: TGCGCCAGCAGTGAACTGGGCCTCAGGGGGATTACCTCCCCCTTC. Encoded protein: CASSELGLRGITSPF.

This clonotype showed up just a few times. The CDR3 DNA reads TGCAGTGCTAGGCACTGGTCAATGGGGGCCAACGTCCTGACTTTC. Its protein is CSARHWSMGANVLTF. The chain recombines TRBV20-1 with TRBJ2-6, with no clear D. The ends were cut back, 3 bases at V and 4 bases at J, with 13 bases in the middle. CDR1 and CDR2 from the germline V gene are DFQATT and SNEGSKA (reference sequence). This CDR3 spans 15 amino acids.

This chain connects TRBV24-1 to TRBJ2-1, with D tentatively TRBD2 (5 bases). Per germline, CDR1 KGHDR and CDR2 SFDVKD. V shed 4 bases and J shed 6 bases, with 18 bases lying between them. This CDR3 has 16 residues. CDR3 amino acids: CATSDPSSGALNEQFF. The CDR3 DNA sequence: TGTGCCACCAGTGACCCGTCCAGCGGCGCACTCAATGAGCAGTTCTTC.

The CDR3 is CSARGISGNTIYF. CDR3 nucleotides: TGCAGTGCTAGAGGGATCTCTGGAAACACCATATATTTT. The chain carries TRBV20-1 and TRBJ1-3; D uncertain. Between the trimmed V and J ends, which lost 1 base and 0 bases, there was a span of 4 bases. The CDR3 runs to 13 residues. Germline CDR1 is DFQATT and CDR2 is SNEGSKA (reference sequence).

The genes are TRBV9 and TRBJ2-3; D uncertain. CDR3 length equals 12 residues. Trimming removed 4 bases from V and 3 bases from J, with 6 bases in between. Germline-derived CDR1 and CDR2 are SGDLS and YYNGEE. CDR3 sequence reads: CASSTMTDTQYF. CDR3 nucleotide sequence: TGTGCCAGCAGCACCATGACAGATACGCAGTATTTT.

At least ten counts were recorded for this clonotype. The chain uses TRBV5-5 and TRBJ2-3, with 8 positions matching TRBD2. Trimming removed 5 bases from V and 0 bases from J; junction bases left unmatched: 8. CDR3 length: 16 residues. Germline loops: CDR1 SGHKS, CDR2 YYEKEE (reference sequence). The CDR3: CASSWPPSGSTDTQYF. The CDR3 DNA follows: TGTGCCAGCAGTTGGCCACCTAGCGGGAGCACAGATACGCAGTATTTT.

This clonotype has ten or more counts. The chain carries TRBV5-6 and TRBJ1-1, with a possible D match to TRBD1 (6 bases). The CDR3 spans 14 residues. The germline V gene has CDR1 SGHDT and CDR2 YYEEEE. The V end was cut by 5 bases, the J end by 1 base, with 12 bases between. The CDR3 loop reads CASRYIQGNTEAFF. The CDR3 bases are TGTGCCAGCAGGTACATACAGGGGAACACTGAAGCTTTCTTT.

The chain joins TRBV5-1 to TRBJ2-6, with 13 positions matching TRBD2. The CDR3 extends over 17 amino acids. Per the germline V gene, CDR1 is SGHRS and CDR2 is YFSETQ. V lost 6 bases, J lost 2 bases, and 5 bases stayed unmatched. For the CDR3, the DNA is TGCGCCAGCAAACCGGGACTAGCGGGGCCTGGGGCCAACGTCCTGACTTTC. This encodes CASKPGLAGPGANVLTF.

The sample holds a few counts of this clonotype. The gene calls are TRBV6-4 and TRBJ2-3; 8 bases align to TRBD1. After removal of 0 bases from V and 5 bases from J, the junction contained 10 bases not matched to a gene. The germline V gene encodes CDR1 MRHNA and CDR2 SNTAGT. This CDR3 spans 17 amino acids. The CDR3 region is CASSDSSPGGKGDTQYF. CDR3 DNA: TGTGCCAGCAGTGACTCGAGTCCAGGGGGCAAAGGAGATACGCAGTATTTT.

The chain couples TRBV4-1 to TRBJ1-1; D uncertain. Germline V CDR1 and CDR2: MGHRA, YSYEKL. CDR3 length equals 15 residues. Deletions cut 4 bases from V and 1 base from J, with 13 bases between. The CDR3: CASSRSDLWNTEAFF. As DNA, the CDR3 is TGCGCCAGCAGCCGCTCGGACTTGTGGAACACTGAAGCTTTCTTT.

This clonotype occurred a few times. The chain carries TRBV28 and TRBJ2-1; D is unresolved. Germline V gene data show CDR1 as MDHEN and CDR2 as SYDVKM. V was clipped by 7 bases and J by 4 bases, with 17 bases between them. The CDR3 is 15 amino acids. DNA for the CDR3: TGTGCCAGCACCTTCCTTGGGCCCGGGTACAATGAGCAGTTCTTC. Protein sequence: CASTFLGPGYNEQFF.